This passage covers 9 T cell receptor beta chains from one sample sequenced in a study of T cell changes during pregnancy in multiple sclerosis. Assay: immunoSEQ multiplex PCR; the TCRdb copy retains only in-frame clones and omits some. The sample shows roughly 40,000 clones, around nine tenths of them seen only once. The sequencing used CD4+ T cells from peripheral blood mononuclear cells, collected after pregnancy. The receptors shown here come from a female donor with multiple sclerosis, enrolled in a pregnancy study.

The chain links TRBV5-1 to TRBJ1-1, with D perhaps TRBD1 (5 bases). Between the trimmed V and J ends, which lost 0 bases and 3 bases, there was a span of 12 bases. From germline, CDR1 is SGHRS and CDR2 YFSETQ. The CDR3 is 15 amino acids. CDR3 bases: TGCGCCAGCAGCTTGGGGGCAGGGTGGGACACTGAAGCTTTCTTT. Encoded protein: CASSLGAGWDTEAFF.

The chain recombines TRBV6-5 with TRBJ1-2, with 12 bases identical to TRBD1. J was trimmed by 7 bases and V by 1 base; bases with no gene match: 4. CDR3 size: 15 residues. Germline values: CDR1 MNHEY, CDR2 SVGAGI. CDR3 in DNA: TGTGCCAGCAGTTACTACGGGACAGGGGGCGGTGGCTACACCTTC. It encodes CASSYYGTGGGGYTF.

The chain employs TRBV5-1 and TRBJ2-1; TRBD2 matches 8 bases. The CDR3 covers 15 residues. Trimming took 5 bases from V and 2 from J; bases not matched to a gene: 6. Germline V CDR1 and CDR2: SGHRS, YFSETQ. The CDR3 spells CASRGSGGTYNEQFF. For the CDR3, the DNA is TGCGCCAGCAGAGGGAGCGGGGGCACCTACAATGAGCAGTTCTTC.

J is TRBJ1-2 and V is TRBV2, with D perhaps matching TRBD1 (5 bases). Trimming removed 8 bases from V and 4 bases from J, with 14 bases in between. CDR3 length: 13 residues. From germline, CDR1 is SNHLY and CDR2 FYNNEI. CDR3 region: CASRREISYGYTF. CDR3 DNA sequence: TGTGCCAGCCGCAGGGAAATAAGCTATGGCTACACCTTC.

The count of this clone is one. The CDR3 loop reads CASSLDNRRGEQYF. The CDR3 coding sequence is TGTGCCAGCAGCTTAGACAACAGGAGGGGAGAGCAGTACTTC. This chain uses TRBV7-2 with TRBJ2-7; D is perhaps TRBD2 (6 bases). This CDR3 is built from 14 residues. CDR1 SGHTA and CDR2 FQGNSA come from the germline V gene. Deletions cut 1 base from V and 7 bases from J, with 14 bases between.

The genes are TRBV28 and TRBJ2-7, with D perhaps TRBD1 (7 bases). V was shortened by 5 bases and J by 0 bases, with 14 bases between the two germline ends. CDR3 size: 15 residues. Germline V gene data show CDR1 as MDHEN and CDR2 as SYDVKM. CDR3 nucleotides: TGTGCCAGCAGTCTTCTGCAGGGGGGCTCCTACGAGCAGTACTTC. Translated, it gives CASSLLQGGSYEQYF.

The chain couples TRBV4-3 to TRBJ1-6; 7 bases align to TRBD1. The germline V gene has CDR1 LGHNA and CDR2 YSLEER. The CDR3 is made up of 14 amino acids. Germline trimming cut 6 bases from V and 9 bases from J; bases unmatched to any gene: 8. CDR3 sequence: CASRYTGVGSPLHF. The CDR3 DNA is TGCGCCAGCAGGTACACAGGGGTAGGTTCACCCCTCCACTTT.

Regarding this clone: Other DNA sequences of this sample code for an identical CDR3. The V and J genes are TRBV2 and TRBJ1-5; 7 bases align to TRBD1. The V and J ends lost 1 base and 5 bases, in that order; junction bases with no gene match: 2. Germline V CDR1 and CDR2: SNHLY, FYNNEI. The CDR3 runs to 14 residues. DNA for the CDR3: TGTGCCAGCAGTGAAGGACAGGGCGATCAGCCCCAGCATTTT. Encoded protein: CASSEGQGDQPQHF.

In regard to this clone: Other DNA sequences in the sample encode the same CDR3. The chain carries TRBV4-2 and TRBJ1-1, with 9 bases lining up with TRBD1. The CDR3 spans 17 residues. V lost 5 bases, J lost 4 bases, and 14 bases stayed unmatched. Germline V gene data show CDR1 as LGHNA and CDR2 as YNFKEQ. CDR3 nucleotides: TGTGCCAGCAGCGTACGGACAGGGGTGGGTGAAGGCACTGAAGCTTTCTTT. Protein product: CASSVRTGVGEGTEAFF.